A selection of T cell receptor beta chains follows, all from one sample in a study of blood T cell repertoires in COVID-19. Only in-frame clones appear in the TCRdb table, and some are missing; sequencing was by immunoSEQ multiplex PCR. The repertoire holds 55,000 to 80,000 clones, roughly 88% seen once, with 1.2% in the top ten. Sequenced material: peripheral blood. These receptor sequences come from a woman aged 55 to 70 with acute or convalescent COVID-19. CDR3s include the opening cysteine and the closing phenylalanine or tryptophan. The D gene is left open where the match is weak. Some rows mark clone size as missing; the rest say once, few, many or name a class of expanded clone.

TRBV2,TRBJ1-1,NA,NA,13,CASSEMTAGGAFF,TGTGCCAGCAGTGAAATGACAGCCGGGGGAGCTTTCTTT
TRBV5-3,TRBJ1-5,NA,NA,17,CARSLGRTEKSNQPQHF,TGTGCCAGAAGCTTGGGGAGGACCGAGAAGAGCAATCAGCCCCAGCATTTT
TRBV6-6,TRBJ1-4,NA,NA,15,CASSLLGGGHEKLFF,TGTGCCAGCAGTCTCTTGGGGGGTGGACATGAAAAACTGTTTTTT
TRBV30,TRBJ1-1,NA,TRBD1,13,CAWGGQPNTEAFF,TGTGCCTGGGGGGGACAGCCAAACACTGAAGCTTTCTTT
TRBV7-3,TRBJ2-3,NA,TRBD2,18,CASSLIPLGLAGADTQYF,TGTGCCAGCAGCTTAATACCGCTGGGACTAGCGGGAGCCGATACGCAGTATTTT
TRBV6-5,TRBJ1-2,NA,TRBD1,16,CASSYESGQGPGGYTF,TGTGCCAGCAGTTACGAGTCGGGACAGGGGCCGGGTGGCTACACCTTC
TRBV6-6,TRBJ2-5,NA,NA,14,CASRGRGGETTQYF,TGTGCCAGCAGGGGTAGGGGCGGGGAAACGACCCAGTACTTC
TRBV5-1,TRBJ2-5,NA,TRBD1,14,CASDTTGGGETQYF,TGCGCCAGCGATACGACAGGGGGAGGAGAGACCCAGTACTTC
TRBV6-4,TRBJ2-1,NA,NA,14,CASSEYSGYNEQFF,TGTGCCAGCAGTGAATATAGCGGCTACAATGAGCAGTTCTTC
TRBV5-1,TRBJ1-4,NA,TRBD1,14,CASSLTGGDEKLFF,TGCGCCAGCAGCTTGACAGGGGGTGATGAAAAACTGTTTTTT
TRBV11-1,TRBJ1-1,NA,NA,14,CASSLRGMGTEAFF,TGTGCCAGCAGCTTACGGGGGATGGGCACTGAAGCTTTCTTT
TRBV6-5,TRBJ2-5,NA,NA,14,CASSYSRQEETQYF,TGTGCCAGCAGTTACTCTCGACAAGAAGAGACCCAGTACTTC
TRBV5-1,TRBJ1-2,once,NA,15,CASSLGGTGRDGYTF,TGCGCCAGCAGCTTGGGCGGGACCGGCCGGGATGGCTACACCTTC
TRBV2,TRBJ1-1,NA,TRBD1,14,CASSYRGLDTEAFF,TGTGCCAGCAGTTACAGGGGTCTGGACACTGAAGCTTTCTTT
TRBV3-1/TRBV3-2,TRBJ2-5,NA,TRBD1,16,CASSPPGTGQQETQYF,TGTGCCAGCAGCCCGCCCGGGACAGGTCAACAAGAGACCCAGTACTTC
TRBV7-2,TRBJ2-2,NA,TRBD1,15,CASRRDRANTGELFF,TGTGCCAGCAGGCGGGACAGGGCGAACACCGGGGAGCTGTTTTTT
TRBV7-2,TRBJ1-2,few,TRBD1,14,CASSLGTGVYGYTF,TGTGCCAGCAGCTTAGGGACAGGAGTTTATGGCTACACCTTC
TRBV6-5,TRBJ2-5,once,TRBD1,14,CASTFLGQQETQYF,TGTGCCAGCACCTTCCTGGGACAGCAAGAGACCCAGTACTTC
TRBV2,TRBJ1-4,once,NA,15,CASSREGATNEKLFF,TGTGCCAGCAGTCGGGAGGGTGCAACTAATGAAAAACTGTTTTTT
TRBV7-8,TRBJ2-5,NA,TRBD2,13,CASRALAQETQYF,TGTGCCAGCAGGGCACTAGCGCAAGAGACCCAGTACTTC
TRBV19,TRBJ2-1,NA,TRBD2,14,CASSMGLAYNEQFF,TGTGCCAGTAGTATGGGACTAGCCTACAATGAGCAGTTCTTC
TRBV7-2,TRBJ2-1,NA,TRBD2,14,CASSLGLAFDEQFF,TGTGCCAGCAGTCTAGGACTAGCGTTCGATGAGCAGTTCTTC
TRBV11-1,TRBJ1-6,NA,NA,13,CASSLAEGTPLHF,TGTGCCAGCAGCTTAGCGGAGGGGACACCCCTCCACTTT
TRBV2,TRBJ2-5,NA,TRBD2,12,CASRTGGAAQYF,TGTGCCAGCAGGACGGGGGGGGCCGCTCAGTACTTC
TRBV6-2/TRBV6-3,TRBJ1-1,NA,NA,13,CASSLSGYTEAFF,TGTGCCAGCAGCCTGTCGGGGTACACTGAAGCTTTCTTT
TRBV28,TRBJ2-1,once,TRBD2,15,CASLNSGGAYNEQFF,TGTGCCAGCTTGAATAGCGGGGGGGCCTACAATGAGCAGTTCTTC
TRBV5-5,TRBJ1-3,NA,NA,12,CASSLDRGAHSF,TGTGCCAGCAGCTTAGATAGAGGAGCCCATTCTTTT
TRBV28,TRBJ1-5,NA,NA,14,CASSFPAMSQPQHF,TGTGCCAGCAGTTTTCCCGCTATGAGTCAGCCCCAGCATTTT
TRBV5-1,TRBJ2-2,few,TRBD2,16,CASSRGTRGLLGELFF,TGCGCCAGCAGCAGAGGGACTAGAGGACTTCTAGGGGAGCTGTTTTTT
TRBV3-1/TRBV3-2,TRBJ1-3,NA,NA,18,CASSQGPMRGSPSDTIYF,TGTGCCAGCAGCCAAGGCCCAATGCGGGGTTCCCCTTCGGACACCATATATTTT
TRBV12-5,TRBJ2-2,NA,TRBD1,16,CASGQPWTGEKRELFF,TGTGCTAGTGGCCAACCATGGACAGGGGAGAAGAGGGAGCTGTTTTTT
TRBV19,TRBJ2-5,once,NA,14,CASSMGGSQETQYF,TGTGCCAGTAGTATGGGGGGTTCCCAAGAGACCCAGTACTTC
TRBV29-1,TRBJ1-1,NA,NA,14,CSVEAQMSGAEAFF,TGCAGCGTTGAAGCCCAAATGTCAGGTGCTGAAGCTTTCTTT
TRBV27,TRBJ2-2,once,TRBD1,17,CASSSPRAGGSTGELFF,TGTGCCAGCAGTTCCCCAAGGGCAGGGGGCTCCACCGGGGAGCTGTTTTTT
TRBV6-5,TRBJ2-5,few,NA,11,CASTSQETQYF,TGTGCCAGCACTAGCCAAGAGACCCAGTACTTC
TRBV28,TRBJ2-2,NA,NA,15,CASSWAVQQTGELFF,TGTGCCAGCAGTTGGGCCGTACAGCAAACCGGGGAGCTGTTTTTT
TRBV7-5,TRBJ1-4,NA,NA,18,CARSFREEGTKLMKELFF,TGTGCCAGAAGCTTTAGGGAGGAAGGGACGAAACTAATGAAGGAACTGTTTTTT
TRBV2,TRBJ2-2,NA,NA,14,CASSNPGDTGELFF,TGTGCCAGCAGTAACCCCGGGGACACCGGGGAGCTGTTTTTT
TRBV4-2,TRBJ1-4,NA,NA,15,CASSQVPGGDEKLFF,TGTGCCAGCAGCCAAGTGCCGGGTGGTGATGAAAAACTGTTTTTT
TRBV19,TRBJ2-2,NA,TRBD2,17,CASMGITSGLYTGELFF,TGTGCCAGTATGGGAATTACTAGCGGGCTGTACACCGGGGAGCTGTTTTTT
TRBV7-9,TRBJ1-1,NA,NA,13,CASSSSLNTEAFF,TGTGCCAGCAGCTCCTCCTTGAACACTGAAGCTTTCTTT
TRBV19,TRBJ1-5,NA,TRBD1,14,CASSTVDRGQPQHF,TGTGCCAGTAGTACGGTGGACAGGGGCCAGCCCCAGCATTTT
TRBV6-6,TRBJ1-3,NA,NA,16,CASSYSDSFSGNTIYF,TGTGCCAGCAGTTACTCCGACAGCTTCTCTGGAAACACCATATATTTT
TRBV7-9,TRBJ2-3,NA,NA,15,CASSHSAGMSDTQYF,TGTGCCAGCAGCCATAGTGCGGGGATGTCGGATACGCAGTATTTT
TRBV6-6,TRBJ1-5,NA,NA,16,CASSITTGKGSQPQHF,TGTGCCAGCAGTATAACCACAGGGAAAGGGAGTCAGCCCCAGCATTTT
TRBV2,TRBJ2-4,NA,NA,17,CASSEGLGGLAKNIQYF,TGTGCCAGCAGTGAAGGCCTGGGGGGACTAGCCAAAAACATTCAGTACTTC
TRBV7-9,TRBJ1-1,NA,TRBD1,14,CASSLTGVRTEAFF,TGTGCCAGCAGCTTGACAGGGGTACGGACTGAAGCTTTCTTT
TRBV24-1,TRBJ2-3,NA,NA,14,CATSEPESTDTQYF,TGTGCCACCAGTGAGCCCGAGAGCACAGATACGCAGTATTTT
TRBV5-1,TRBJ2-2,NA,NA,12,CASSLELGELFF,TGCGCCAGCAGCTTGGAGCTCGGGGAGCTGTTTTTT
TRBV6-1,TRBJ1-5,NA,NA,18,CASSESPFSDSSNQPQHF,TGTGCCAGCAGTGAATCCCCTTTTTCTGACAGTAGCAATCAGCCCCAGCATTTT
TRBV19,TRBJ1-2,NA,TRBD1,15,CASSIARDRGQGYTF,TGTGCCAGTAGTATCGCCCGCGACAGGGGGCAGGGCTACACCTTC
TRBV24-1,TRBJ1-1,NA,NA,13,CATSDLGGVEAFF,TGTGCCACCAGTGACCTAGGGGGGGTTGAAGCTTTCTTT
TRBV6-6,TRBJ2-3,NA,TRBD2,12,CATSGGTDTQYF,TGTGCCACTAGCGGGGGCACAGATACGCAGTATTTT
TRBV9,TRBJ1-1,NA,NA,13,CASSFWSGTEAFF,TGTGCCAGCAGCTTTTGGTCGGGCACTGAAGCTTTCTTT
TRBV19,TRBJ2-2,NA,TRBD2,14,CASTGTRNTGELFF,TGTGCCAGTACCGGGACTAGAAACACCGGGGAGCTGTTTTTT
TRBV20-1,TRBJ2-3,NA,TRBD2,15,CSASILAAFPDTQYF,TGCAGTGCTAGTATACTAGCGGCCTTCCCAGATACGCAGTATTTT
TRBV5-1,TRBJ2-1,NA,NA,16,CASSVGLQLDYNEQFF,TGCGCCAGCAGCGTGGGACTCCAGCTGGACTACAATGAGCAGTTCTTC